This record covers a single TCR beta chain. Its matching antigen is unknown. The sample originates from a study of CD8+ T cells in alopecia areata. Study-wide points: Besides other cells, scalp samples also yield sequences of resident alphabeta T cells from normal skin.

This CDR3 is 13 amino acids long. CDR1 and CDR2 (germline): MDHEN, SYDVKM. The ends were cut back, 5 bases at V and 4 bases at J, with 9 bases in the middle. Individuals with alopecia areata gave both lesional scalp punch biopsies and peripheral blood for collection. Following RNA extraction, reverse transcription yielded cDNA that acted as the sequencing template. Clones were sequenced by immunoSEQ multiplex PCR, and TCRdb holds only the in-frame ones, with some missing. The top ten clones hold 19% of a sample with tens of thousands of clones, 65% to 80% of them seen once. The sample taken for sequencing was NKG2D-low CD8+ T cells sorted from blood. This receptor was taken from a human donor with alopecia areata. The chain has TRBV28 and TRBJ2-1, with D possibly TRBD1 on 5 matching bases. CDR3 bases: TGTGCCAGCAGTCCCGACAGTTACAATGAGCAGTTCTTC. It yields the protein CASSPDSYNEQFF.